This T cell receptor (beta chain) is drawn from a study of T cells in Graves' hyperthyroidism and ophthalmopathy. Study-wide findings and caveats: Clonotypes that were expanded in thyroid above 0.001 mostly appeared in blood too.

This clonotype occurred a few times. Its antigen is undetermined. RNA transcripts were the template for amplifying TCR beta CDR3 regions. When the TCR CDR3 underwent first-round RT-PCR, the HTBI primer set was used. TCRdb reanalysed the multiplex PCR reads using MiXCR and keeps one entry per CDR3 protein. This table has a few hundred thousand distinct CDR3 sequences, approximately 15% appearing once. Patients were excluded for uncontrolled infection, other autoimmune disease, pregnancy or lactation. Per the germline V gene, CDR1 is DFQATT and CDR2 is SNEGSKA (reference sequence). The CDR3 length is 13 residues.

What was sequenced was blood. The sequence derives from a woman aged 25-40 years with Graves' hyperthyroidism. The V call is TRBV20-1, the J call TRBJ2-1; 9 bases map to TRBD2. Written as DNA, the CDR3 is TGCAGCGTAGGCGGGAGGGGAGGCCCCGAGCAGTTCTTC. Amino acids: CSVGGRGGPEQFF.